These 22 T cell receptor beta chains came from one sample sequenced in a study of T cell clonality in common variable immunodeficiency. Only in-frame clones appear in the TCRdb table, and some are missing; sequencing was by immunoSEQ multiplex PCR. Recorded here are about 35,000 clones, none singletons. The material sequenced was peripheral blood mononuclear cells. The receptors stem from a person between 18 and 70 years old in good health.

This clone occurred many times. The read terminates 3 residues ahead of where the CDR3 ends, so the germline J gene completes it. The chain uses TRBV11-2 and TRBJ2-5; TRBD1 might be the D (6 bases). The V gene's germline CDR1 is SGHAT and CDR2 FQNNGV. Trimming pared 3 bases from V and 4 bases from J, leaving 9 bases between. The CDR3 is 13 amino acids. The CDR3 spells CASSFQGPETQYF. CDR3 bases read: TGTGCCAGCAGCTTTCAGGGGCCAGAGACC.

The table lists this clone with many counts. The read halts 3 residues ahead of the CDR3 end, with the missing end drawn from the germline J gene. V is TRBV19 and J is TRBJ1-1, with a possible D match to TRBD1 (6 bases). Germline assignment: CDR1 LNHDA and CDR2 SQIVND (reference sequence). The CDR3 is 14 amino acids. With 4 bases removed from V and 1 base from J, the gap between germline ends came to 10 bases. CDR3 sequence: CASSTTDRNTEAFF. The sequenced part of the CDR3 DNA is TGTGCCAGTAGTACAACGGACAGGAACACTGAA.

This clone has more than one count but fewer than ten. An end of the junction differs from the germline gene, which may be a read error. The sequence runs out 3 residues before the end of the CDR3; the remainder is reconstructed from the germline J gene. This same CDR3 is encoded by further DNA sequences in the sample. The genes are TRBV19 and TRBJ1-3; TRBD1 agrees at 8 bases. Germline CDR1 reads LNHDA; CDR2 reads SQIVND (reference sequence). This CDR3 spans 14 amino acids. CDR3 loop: CASSWDRTGNTIYF. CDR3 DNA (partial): TGTGCCAGTAGTTGGGACAGGACGGGAAACACG.

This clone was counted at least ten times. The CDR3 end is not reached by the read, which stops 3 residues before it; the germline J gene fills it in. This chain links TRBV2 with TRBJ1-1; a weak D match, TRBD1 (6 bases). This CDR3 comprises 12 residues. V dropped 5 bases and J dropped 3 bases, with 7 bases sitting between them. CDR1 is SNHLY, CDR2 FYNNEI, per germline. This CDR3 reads CASSWTDTEAFF. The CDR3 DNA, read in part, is TGTGCCAGCAGTTGGACAGACACTGAA.

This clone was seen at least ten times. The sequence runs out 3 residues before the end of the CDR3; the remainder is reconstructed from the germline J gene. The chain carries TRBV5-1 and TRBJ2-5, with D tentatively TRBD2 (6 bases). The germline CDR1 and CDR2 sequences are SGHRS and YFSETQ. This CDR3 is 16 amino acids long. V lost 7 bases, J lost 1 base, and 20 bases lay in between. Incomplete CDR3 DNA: TGCGCCAGCTCCGCGGGGACCTCGGGGCCCCAAGAGACC. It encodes CASSAGTSGPQET. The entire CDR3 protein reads CASSAGTSGPQETQYF.

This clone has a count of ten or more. CDR3 bases read: TGCGCCAGCAGTCAAACTCCCGGACAGGGCGGAGATACG. This translates into CASSQTPGQGGDT. The complete CDR3 protein is CASSQTPGQGGDTQYF. The chain links TRBV23-1 to TRBJ2-3; 8 bases are shared with TRBD1. The read halts 3 residues ahead of the CDR3 end, with the missing end drawn from the germline J gene. TRBV23-1 is flagged as an ORF with uncertain function. There are 16 residues in the CDR3. With V trimmed by 2 bases and J by 5 bases, 9 bases remained unmatched.

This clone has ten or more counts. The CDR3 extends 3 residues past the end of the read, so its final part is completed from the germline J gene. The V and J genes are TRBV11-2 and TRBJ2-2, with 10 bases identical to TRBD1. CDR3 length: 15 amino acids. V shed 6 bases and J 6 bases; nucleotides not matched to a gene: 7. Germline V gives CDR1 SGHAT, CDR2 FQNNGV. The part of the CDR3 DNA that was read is TGTGCCAGCAGACCGACAGGGGGCGCGTCCGGGGAG. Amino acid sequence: CASRPTGGASGE. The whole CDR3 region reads CASRPTGGASGELFF. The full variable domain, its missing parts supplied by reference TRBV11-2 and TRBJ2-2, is EAGVAQSPRYKIIEKRQSVAFWCNPISGHATLYWYQQILGQGPKLLIQFQNNGVVDDSQLPKDRFSAERLKGVDSTLKIQPAKLEDSAVYLCASRPTGGASGELFFGEGSRLTVL.

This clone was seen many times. CDR3 residues: CSASPQGAYEQYF. The covered CDR3 bases are TGCAGTGCTAGCCCCCAGGGAGCCTACGAG. The chain joins TRBV20-1 to TRBJ2-7; D tentatively fits TRBD1 or TRBD2 (5 bases each). Sequencing ends 3 residues short of the CDR3 end; the germline J gene provides the rest. The germline gives CDR1 DFQATT, CDR2 SNEGSKA (reference sequence). The CDR3 has 13 amino acids. Deletions cut 3 bases from V and 2 bases from J, with 11 bases between.

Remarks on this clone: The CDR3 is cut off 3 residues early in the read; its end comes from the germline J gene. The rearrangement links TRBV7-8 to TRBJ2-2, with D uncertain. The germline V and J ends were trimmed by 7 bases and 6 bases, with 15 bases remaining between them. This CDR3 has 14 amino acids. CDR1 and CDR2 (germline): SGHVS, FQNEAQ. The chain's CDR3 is CASTPILGSGELFF. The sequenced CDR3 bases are TGTGCCAGCACCCCAATCCTAGGTTCCGGGGAG.

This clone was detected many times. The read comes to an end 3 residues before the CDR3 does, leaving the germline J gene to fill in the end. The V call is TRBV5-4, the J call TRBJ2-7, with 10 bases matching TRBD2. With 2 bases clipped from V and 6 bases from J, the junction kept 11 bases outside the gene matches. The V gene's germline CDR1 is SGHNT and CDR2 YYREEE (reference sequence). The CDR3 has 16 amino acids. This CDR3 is CASSFSAGGPGFEQYF. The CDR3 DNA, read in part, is TGTGCCAGCAGCTTTTCAGCGGGAGGGCCGGGTTTCGAG. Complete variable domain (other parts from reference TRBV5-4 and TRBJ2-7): ETGVTQSPTHLIKTRGQQVTLRCSSQSGHNTVSWYQQALGQGPQFIFQYYREEENGRGNFPPRFSGLQFPNYSSELNVNALELDDSALYLCASSFSAGGPGFEQYFGPGTRLTVT.

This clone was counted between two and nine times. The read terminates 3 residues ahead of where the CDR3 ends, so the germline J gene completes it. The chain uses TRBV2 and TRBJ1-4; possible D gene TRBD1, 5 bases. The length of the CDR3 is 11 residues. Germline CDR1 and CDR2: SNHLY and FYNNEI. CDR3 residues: CASFGANVLFF. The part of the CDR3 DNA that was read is TGTGCCAGCTTTGGGGCCAACGTA.

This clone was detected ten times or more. The part of the CDR3 DNA that was read is TGCGCCAGCAGCTTGGGAGACTCCAGCACAGATACG. Encoded protein: CASSLGDSSTDT. The CDR3 reads in full as CASSLGDSSTDTQYF. The rearrangement uses TRBV5-1 and TRBJ2-3; D remains ambiguous. The read halts 3 residues ahead of the CDR3 end, with the missing end drawn from the germline J gene. This CDR3 contains 15 residues. V lost 0 bases and J lost 0, with 8 bases in between. Germline CDR1 SGHRS, CDR2 YFSETQ.

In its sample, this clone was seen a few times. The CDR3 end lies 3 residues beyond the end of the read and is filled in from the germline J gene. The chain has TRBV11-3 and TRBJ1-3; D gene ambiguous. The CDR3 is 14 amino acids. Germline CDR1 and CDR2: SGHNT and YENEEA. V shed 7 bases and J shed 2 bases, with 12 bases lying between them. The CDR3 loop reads CASNLGTAGNTIYF. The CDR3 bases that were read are TGTGCCAGCAACCTCGGAACAGCTGGAAACACC.

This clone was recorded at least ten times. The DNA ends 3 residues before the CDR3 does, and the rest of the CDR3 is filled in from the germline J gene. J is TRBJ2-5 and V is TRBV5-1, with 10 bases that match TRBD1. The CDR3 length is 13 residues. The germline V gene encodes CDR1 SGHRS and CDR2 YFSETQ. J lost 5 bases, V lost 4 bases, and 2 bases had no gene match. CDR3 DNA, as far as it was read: TGCGCCAGCAGCGTGGGACAGGGGGAGACC. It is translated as CASSVGQGET. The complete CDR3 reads CASSVGQGETQYF.

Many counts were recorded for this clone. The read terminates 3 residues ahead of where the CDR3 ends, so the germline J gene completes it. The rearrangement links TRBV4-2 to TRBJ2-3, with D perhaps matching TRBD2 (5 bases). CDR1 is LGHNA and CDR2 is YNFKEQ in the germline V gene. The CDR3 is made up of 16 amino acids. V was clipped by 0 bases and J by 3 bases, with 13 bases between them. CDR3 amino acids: CASSQDGRAGTDTQYF. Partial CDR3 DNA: TGTGCCAGCAGCCAAGATGGGCGGGCTGGGACAGATACG.

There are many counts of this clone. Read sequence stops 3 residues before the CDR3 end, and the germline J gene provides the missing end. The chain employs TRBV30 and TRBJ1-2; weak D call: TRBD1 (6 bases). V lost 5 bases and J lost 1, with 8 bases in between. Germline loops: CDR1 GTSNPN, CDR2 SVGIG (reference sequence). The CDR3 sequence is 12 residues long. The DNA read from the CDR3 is TGTGCCTGGCGACAGGTTAACTATGGC. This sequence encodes CAWRQVNYG. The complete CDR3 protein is CAWRQVNYGYTF.

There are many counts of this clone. The CDR3 DNA, read in part, is TGTGCCAGCAGTACTGGGCTAGCGGGTTACAATGAG. Its protein is CASSTGLAGYNE. The entire CDR3 sequence reads CASSTGLAGYNEQFF. The gene calls are TRBV6-4 and TRBJ2-1; 8 bases align to TRBD2. The read terminates 3 residues ahead of where the CDR3 ends, so the germline J gene completes it. V trimming: 5 bases; J trimming: 4 bases; junction bases outside the gene matches: 7. From germline, CDR1 is MRHNA and CDR2 SNTAGT. The CDR3 sequence is 15 residues long.

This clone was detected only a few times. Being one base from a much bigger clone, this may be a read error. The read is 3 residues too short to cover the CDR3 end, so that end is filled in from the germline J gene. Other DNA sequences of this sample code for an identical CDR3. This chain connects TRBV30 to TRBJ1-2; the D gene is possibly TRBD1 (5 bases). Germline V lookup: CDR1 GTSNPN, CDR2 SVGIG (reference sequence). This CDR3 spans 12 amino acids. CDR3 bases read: TGTGCCTGGGGGAATCGGGGGTATGGA. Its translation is CAWGNRGYG. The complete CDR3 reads CAWGNRGYGYTF. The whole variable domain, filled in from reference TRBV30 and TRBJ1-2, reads SQTIHQWPATLVQPVGSPLSLECTVEGTSNPNLYWYRQAAGRGLQLLFYSVGIGQISSEVPQNLSASRPQDRQFILSSKKLLLSDSGFYLCAWGNRGYGYTFGSGTRLTVV.

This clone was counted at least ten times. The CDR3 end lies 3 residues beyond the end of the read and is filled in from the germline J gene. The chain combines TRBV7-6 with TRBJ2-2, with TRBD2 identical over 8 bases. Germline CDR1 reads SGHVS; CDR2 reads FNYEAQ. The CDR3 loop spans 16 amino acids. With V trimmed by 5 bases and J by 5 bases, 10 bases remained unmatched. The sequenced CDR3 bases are TGTGCCAGCAGCCCCTCCGGGACTAGGGGGACCGGGGAG. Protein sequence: CASSPSGTRGTGE. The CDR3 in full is CASSPSGTRGTGELFF. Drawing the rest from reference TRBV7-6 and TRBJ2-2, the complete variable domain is GAGVSQSPRYKVTKRGQDVALRCDPISGHVSLYWYRQALGQGPEFLTYFNYEAQQDKSGLPNDRFSAERPEGSISTLTIQRTEQRDSAMYRCASSPSGTRGTGELFFGEGSRLTVL.

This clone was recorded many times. CDR3 DNA, as far as it was read: TGTGCCAGTAGTATGTTGACAGCCTCTAACTATGGC. Amino acids: CASSMLTASNYG. The full CDR3 protein reads CASSMLTASNYGYTF. The V call is TRBV19, the J call TRBJ1-2; tentatively, D is TRBD1 (5 bases). The CDR3 is cut off 3 residues early in the read; its end comes from the germline J gene. From germline, CDR1 is LNHDA and CDR2 SQIVND (reference sequence). The CDR3 covers 15 residues. V gave up 3 bases and J gave up 0 bases, with 11 bases separating them.

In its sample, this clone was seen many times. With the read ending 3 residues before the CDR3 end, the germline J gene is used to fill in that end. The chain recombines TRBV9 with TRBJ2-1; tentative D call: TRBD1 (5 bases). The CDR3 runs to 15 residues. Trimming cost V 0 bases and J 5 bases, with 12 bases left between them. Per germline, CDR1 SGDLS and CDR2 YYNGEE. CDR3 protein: CASSVGQGWHNEQFF. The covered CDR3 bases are TGTGCCAGCAGCGTAGGGCAGGGCTGGCACAATGAG.

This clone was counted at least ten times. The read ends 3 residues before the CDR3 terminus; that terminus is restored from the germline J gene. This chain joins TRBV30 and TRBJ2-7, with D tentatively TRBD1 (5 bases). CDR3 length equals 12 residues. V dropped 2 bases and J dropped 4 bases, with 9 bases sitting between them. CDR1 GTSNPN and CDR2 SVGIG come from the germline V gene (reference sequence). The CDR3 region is CAWSRGSYEQYF. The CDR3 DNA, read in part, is TGTGCCTGGAGTAGGGGCTCGTACGAG. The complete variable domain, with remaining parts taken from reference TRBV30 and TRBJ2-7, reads SQTIHQWPATLVQPVGSPLSLECTVEGTSNPNLYWYRQAAGRGLQLLFYSVGIGQISSEVPQNLSASRPQDRQFILSSKKLLLSDSGFYLCAWSRGSYEQYFGPGTRLTVT.